The 27 T cell receptor beta chains below all came from one sample that was sequenced in a study of blood T cell repertoires in COVID-19. Sequencing was performed with immunoSEQ multiplex PCR; in TCRdb, only in-frame clones are kept and a portion is missing. The sample includes 280,000 or so clones, about 85% seen only once; the top ten take about 2.5%. Sequenced material: PBMCs or T cells enriched from blood (not recorded which). The receptors were gathered from a woman in her 50s who had recovered from COVID-19.

The gene calls are TRBV5-5 and TRBJ2-1, with 10 bases identical to TRBD1. The germline gives CDR1 SGHKS, CDR2 YYEKEE (reference sequence). The CDR3 runs to 16 residues. Unmatched junction bases numbered 7, after V lost 3 bases and J lost 4 bases. CDR3 residues: CASSSSGTGVYNEQFF. DNA of the CDR3: TGTGCCAGCAGCTCGTCCGGGACAGGGGTTTACAATGAGCAGTTCTTC.

V and J are TRBV7-9 and TRBJ1-1, with 8 bases identical to TRBD1. The CDR3 has 15 residues. Germline assignment: CDR1 SEHNR and CDR2 FQNEAQ (reference sequence). The trim removed 4 bases at V and 6 bases at J, leaving 10 bases unmatched. CDR3 sequence: CASSSGQGLSAEAFF. The CDR3 bases are TGTGCCAGCAGCTCCGGACAGGGCCTTAGCGCTGAAGCTTTCTTT.

This chain uses TRBV7-2 with TRBJ2-2, with TRBD2 matching 11 bases. Trimming removed 5 bases from V and 6 bases from J; junction bases left unmatched: 5. The CDR3 covers 15 residues. CDR1 and CDR2 from the germline V gene are SGHTA and FQGNSA. CDR3 amino acids: CASSPLAGVPGELFF. CDR3 nucleotides: TGTGCCAGCAGCCCACTAGCGGGAGTTCCCGGGGAGCTGTTTTTT.

The V call is TRBV2, the J call TRBJ1-5; 9 nucleotides match TRBD1. The CDR3 sequence is 16 residues long. Losses at the gene ends were 6 bases for V and 3 bases for J; bases not matched to a gene: 9. CDR1 is SNHLY and CDR2 is FYNNEI in the germline V gene. In nucleotides, the CDR3 is TGTGCCAGCAGCCAAGACAGGGGGAGGAACAATCAGCCCCAGCATTTT. This translates into CASSQDRGRNNQPQHF. The whole variable domain, filled in from reference TRBV2 and TRBJ1-5, reads EPEVTQTPSHQVTQMGQEVILRCVPISNHLYFYWYRQILGQKVEFLVSFYNNEISEKSEIFDDQFSVERPDGSNFTLKIRSTKLEDSAMYFCASSQDRGRNNQPQHFGDGTRLSIL.

The chain recombines TRBV28 with TRBJ2-7; 7 bases line up with TRBD1. The CDR3 contains 15 residues. The J segment lost 0 bases and the V segment lost 2 bases, leaving 4 bases of the junction unmatched. Germline-derived CDR1 and CDR2 are MDHEN and SYDVKM. The CDR3 coding sequence is TGTGCCAGCAGTTTAAGGACAGGAATCTCCTACGAGCAGTACTTC. Protein product: CASSLRTGISYEQYF.

This clone has more than one count but fewer than ten. The V call is TRBV9, the J call TRBJ2-3; 7 bases match TRBD2. The CDR3 has 14 residues. J was trimmed by 0 bases and V by 4 bases; bases with no gene match: 2. Germline CDR1 reads SGDLS; CDR2 reads YYNGEE. CDR3 region: CASSFSGSTDTQYF. Here the CDR3 DNA reads TGTGCCAGCAGCTTTAGCGGGAGCACAGATACGCAGTATTTT.

This chain links TRBV9 with TRBJ1-3; 11 nucleotides line up with TRBD1. V lost 3 bases to trimming and J lost 4 bases; unmatched junction nucleotides: 3. The CDR3 length is 15 residues. Germline V gives CDR1 SGDLS, CDR2 YYNGEE. The chain's CDR3 is CASSEGTGGGNTIYF. The CDR3 DNA sequence: TGTGCCAGCAGCGAGGGGACAGGGGGAGGAAACACCATATATTTT.

The genes are TRBV11-2 and TRBJ2-7; 8 bases match TRBD2. Trimming cost V 4 bases and J 4 bases; bases outside gene matches: 9. This CDR3 is built from 15 residues. CDR1 is SGHAT, CDR2 FQNNGV, per germline. The CDR3 nucleotides read TGTGCCAGCAGCTCTCCGATAGCGGGGCCGTACGAGCAGTACTTC. Protein sequence: CASSSPIAGPYEQYF.

In its sample, this clone was seen once. For the CDR3, the DNA is TGCAGCGTTGAACAACAGGCGACGAACACTGAAGCTTTCTTT. This translates into CSVEQQATNTEAFF. V gene TRBV29-1 combines with J gene TRBJ1-1; perhaps TRBD1 as D (5 bases). With 2 bases removed from V and 1 base from J, the gap between germline ends came to 11 bases. The germline V gene has CDR1 SQVTM and CDR2 ANQGSEA. CDR3 size: 14 residues.

The chain couples TRBV6-6 to TRBJ1-2, with a possible D match to TRBD1 (6 bases). CDR1 MNHNY and CDR2 SVGAGI come from the germline V gene (reference sequence). V was cut by 0 bases and J by 4 bases, with 15 bases left in between. This CDR3 contains 16 residues. The CDR3 here is CASSYSGLRGIYGYTF. CDR3 nucleotides: TGTGCCAGCAGTTACTCCGGGTTAAGGGGGATCTATGGCTACACCTTC.

Details on this clone: Germline and junction disagree at one end, which may indicate a read error. CDR3 DNA sequence: TGTGCCAGTACTATATCTGGACACACTCCGATCGGTGAAAAACTGTTTTTT. It translates to CASTISGHTPIGEKLFF. The rearrangement joins TRBV19 to TRBJ1-4; a possible D gene is TRBD1 (5 bases). CDR1 and CDR2 (germline): LNHDA, SQIVND (reference sequence). The CDR3 consists of 17 residues.

This clone occurred once. The chain uses TRBV5-6 and TRBJ1-1; D remains ambiguous. With 1 base removed from V and 4 bases from J, the gap between germline ends came to 11 bases. The CDR3 is made up of 14 amino acids. Germline V lookup: CDR1 SGHDT, CDR2 YYEEEE. CDR3: CASSLRGYGTEAFF. The CDR3 DNA reads as TGTGCCAGCAGCTTGCGGGGTTACGGCACTGAAGCTTTCTTT.

The chain uses TRBV24-1 and TRBJ2-6; the match to TRBD1 covers 8 bases. V gave up 3 bases and J gave up 0 bases; unmatched junction bases: 6. Germline CDR1 and CDR2: KGHDR and SFDVKD. The CDR3 runs 18 residues. CDR3 in amino acids: CATSDHGQGTSGANVLTF. CDR3 DNA sequence: TGTGCCACCAGTGATCACGGACAGGGTACCTCTGGGGCCAACGTCCTGACTTTC.

The chain recombines TRBV19 with TRBJ2-7, with D possibly matching TRBD2 (5 bases). The germline V gene encodes CDR1 LNHDA and CDR2 SQIVND (reference sequence). V was trimmed by 4 bases and J by 1 base, leaving 8 bases between them. This CDR3 has 13 amino acids. CDR3 sequence (DNA): TGTGCCAGTAGTAACGGGATTTCCTACGAGCAGTACTTC. Translation: CASSNGISYEQYF.

The chain couples TRBV29-1 to TRBJ1-1; the match to TRBD1 covers 7 bases. Trimming cost V 7 bases and J 4 bases; bases outside gene matches: 6. The CDR3 sequence is 12 residues long. Germline V CDR1 and CDR2: SQVTM, ANQGSEA. CDR3 nucleotide sequence: TGCAGCGCGAGAGGGGGCGGCACTGAAGCTTTCTTT. It translates to CSARGGGTEAFF. Together with reference TRBV29-1 and TRBJ1-1, the CDR3 gives the full variable domain: SAVISQKPSRDICQRGTSLTIQCQVDSQVTMMFWYRQQPGQSLTLIATANQGSEATYESGFVIDKFPISRPNLTFSTLTVSNMSPEDSSIYLCSARGGGTEAFFGQGTRLTVV.

The V gene is TRBV9, the J gene TRBJ1-1; D perhaps matches TRBD1 (5 bases). Germline CDR1 reads SGDLS; CDR2 reads YYNGEE. The CDR3 is made up of 15 amino acids. Trimming shortened V by 3 bases and J by 6 bases, and 18 bases separated the two germline ends. CDR3: CASSAGQGTGAEAFF. CDR3 nucleotide sequence: TGTGCCAGCAGCGCAGGACAAGGGACTGGAGCTGAAGCTTTCTTT.

The chain recombines TRBV5-1 with TRBJ2-3, with D possibly being TRBD2 (6 bases). Germline lookup yields CDR1 SGHRS and CDR2 YFSETQ. CDR3 size: 15 residues. The V end lost 2 bases, the J end lost 1 base, and 11 bases lay between the germline ends. The DNA for the CDR3 is TGCGCCAGCAGCTTAACTAGCTCGGGCACAGATACGCAGTATTTT. Translation gives CASSLTSSGTDTQYF.

The chain recombines TRBV7-9 with TRBJ2-5; 7 nucleotides agree with TRBD2. The V and J ends lost 3 bases and 1 base, in that order; junction bases with no gene match: 8. This CDR3 spans 16 amino acids. Germline assignment: CDR1 SEHNR and CDR2 FQNEAQ (reference sequence). In nucleotides, the CDR3 is TGTGCCAGCAGCTTTTTTGTGAGCGGGGTCCAAGAGACCCAGTACTTC. This codes for CASSFFVSGVQETQYF. The entire variable domain, with the rest obtained from reference TRBV7-9 and TRBJ2-5, is as follows: DTGVSQNPRHKITKRGQNVTFRCDPISEHNRLYWYRQTLGQGPEFLTYFQNEAQLEKSRLLSDRFSAERPKGSFSTLEIQRTEQGDSAMYLCASSFFVSGVQETQYFGPGTRLLVL.

The chain has TRBV11-2 and TRBJ2-2; the D is unclear. Germline loops: CDR1 SGHAT, CDR2 FQNNGV. CDR3 size: 14 residues. Trimming took 1 base from V and 5 from J, leaving 8 bases between them. The CDR3 region has the DNA TGTGCCAGCAGCTTAGCCGGAGCTACCGGGGAGCTGTTTTTT. Residues: CASSLAGATGELFF.

The chain has TRBV6-5 and TRBJ1-4; tentatively, D is TRBD1 (6 bases). The CDR3 spans 14 residues. Trimming left V 0 bases short and J 5 bases short, with 7 bases between. Germline loops: CDR1 MNHEY, CDR2 SVGAGI. CDR3 amino acids: CASSYSQGNEKLFF. The CDR3 nucleotides read TGTGCCAGCAGTTACTCGCAGGGGAATGAAAAACTGTTTTTT.

This clone was counted a few times. This CDR3 is CASSLGTRGTEAFF. In DNA, the CDR3 is TGTGCCAGCAGTCTCGGGACTCGGGGGACTGAAGCTTTCTTT. This rearrangement joins TRBV27 to TRBJ1-1, with D tentatively TRBD1 (5 bases). Germline V gene sequence: CDR1 MNHEY, CDR2 SMNVEV (reference sequence). The CDR3 runs 14 residues. The V end was cut by 5 bases, the J end by 5 bases, with 15 bases between.

The chain links TRBV19 to TRBJ2-3, with 10 bases aligning to TRBD1. V lost 6 bases and J lost 0; bases outside the gene matches: 0. The CDR3 contains 14 residues. Germline V CDR1 and CDR2: LNHDA, SQIVND (reference sequence). The CDR3 DNA reads as TGTGCCAGTAGGGACAGGGGGAGCACAGATACGCAGTATTTT. It yields the protein CASRDRGSTDTQYF.

J is TRBJ1-1 and V is TRBV7-2; D remains ambiguous. The V gene lost 0 bases and the J gene lost 6 bases, with 8 bases spanning the gap. The length of the CDR3 is 13 residues. Per germline, CDR1 SGHTA and CDR2 FQGNSA. The CDR3 sequence: CASSLARISEAFF. The CDR3 coding sequence is TGTGCCAGCAGCTTAGCTCGTATTTCTGAAGCTTTCTTT.

J is TRBJ1-3 and V is TRBV9; 8 bases align to TRBD1. Germline lookup yields CDR1 SGDLS and CDR2 YYNGEE. Trimming at V came to 0 bases and at J to 2 bases, leaving 4 bases not matched to a gene. The CDR3 runs 16 residues. The CDR3 region is CASSVDSGGTGNTIYF. In nucleotides, the CDR3 is TGTGCCAGCAGCGTAGATTCAGGGGGCACTGGAAACACCATATATTTT.

The chain links TRBV7-2 to TRBJ1-5, with D perhaps TRBD1 (5 bases). The CDR3 loop spans 15 amino acids. V shed 2 bases and J shed 6 bases, with 14 bases lying between them. The germline gives CDR1 SGHTA, CDR2 FQGNSA. The CDR3 region is CASSLTGYYGQPQHF. Here the CDR3 DNA reads TGTGCCAGCAGCTTAACAGGATACTACGGTCAGCCCCAGCATTTT.

The rearrangement links TRBV5-6 to TRBJ2-2, with D possibly being TRBD2 (7 bases). V shed 4 bases and J shed 11 bases, with 12 bases lying between them. CDR3 length: 12 amino acids. The germline CDR1 and CDR2 sequences are SGHDT and YYEEEE. The CDR3 DNA reads as TGTGCCAGCAGCCGTACGGGGGGCGAGCTGTTTTTT. It is translated as CASSRTGGELFF.

This chain links TRBV11-2 with TRBJ1-1; 11 bases match TRBD1. The CDR3 totals 16 residues. V shed 4 bases and J 6 bases; nucleotides not matched to a gene: 10. The germline V gene encodes CDR1 SGHAT and CDR2 FQNNGV. CDR3 residues: CASSYNQGQGDSEAFF. The DNA of the CDR3 is TGTGCCAGCAGCTATAACCAGGGACAGGGGGACTCTGAAGCTTTCTTT. Combining the CDR3 with reference TRBV11-2 and TRBJ1-1 gives the whole variable domain EAGVAQSPRYKIIEKRQSVAFWCNPISGHATLYWYQQILGQGPKLLIQFQNNGVVDDSQLPKDRFSAERLKGVDSTLKIQPAKLEDSAVYLCASSYNQGQGDSEAFFGQGTRLTVV.